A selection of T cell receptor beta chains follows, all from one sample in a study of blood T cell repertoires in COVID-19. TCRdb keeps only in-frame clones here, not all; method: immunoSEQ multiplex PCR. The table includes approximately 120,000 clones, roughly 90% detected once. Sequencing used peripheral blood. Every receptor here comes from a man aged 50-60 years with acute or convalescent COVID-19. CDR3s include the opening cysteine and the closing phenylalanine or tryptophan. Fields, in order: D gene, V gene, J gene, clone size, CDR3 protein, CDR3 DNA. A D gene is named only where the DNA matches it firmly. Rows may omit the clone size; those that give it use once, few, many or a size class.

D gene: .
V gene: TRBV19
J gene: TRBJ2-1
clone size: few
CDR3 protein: CASSSGDNEQFF
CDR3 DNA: TGTGCCAGTAGTTCAGGGGACAATGAGCAGTTCTTC

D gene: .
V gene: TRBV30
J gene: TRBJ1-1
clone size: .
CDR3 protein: CAWNPGVYTEAFF
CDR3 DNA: TGTGCCTGGAATCCAGGGGTGTACACTGAAGCTTTCTTT

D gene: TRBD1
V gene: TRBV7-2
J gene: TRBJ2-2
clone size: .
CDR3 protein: CASSLVTGGTGELFF
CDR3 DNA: TGTGCCAGCAGCTTAGTGACAGGGGGGACCGGGGAGCTGTTTTTT

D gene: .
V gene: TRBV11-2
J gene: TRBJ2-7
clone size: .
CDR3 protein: CASSLESGLGLLQGEQYF
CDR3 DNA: TGTGCCAGCAGCTTAGAATCGGGGTTGGGACTCCTCCAGGGCGAGCAGTACTTC

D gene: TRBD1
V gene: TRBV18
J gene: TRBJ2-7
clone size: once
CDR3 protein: CASSPGQSSYEQYF
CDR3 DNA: TGTGCCAGCTCGCCGGGACAGAGCTCCTACGAGCAGTACTTC

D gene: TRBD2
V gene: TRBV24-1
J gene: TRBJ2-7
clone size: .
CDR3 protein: CATSDVDSGRPGEQYF
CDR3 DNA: TGTGCCACCAGTGACGTGGATAGCGGGAGGCCGGGCGAGCAGTACTTC

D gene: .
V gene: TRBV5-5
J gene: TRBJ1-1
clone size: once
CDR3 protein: CASSPTTLNTEAFF
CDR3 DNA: TGTGCCAGCAGCCCTACGACACTGAACACTGAAGCTTTCTTT

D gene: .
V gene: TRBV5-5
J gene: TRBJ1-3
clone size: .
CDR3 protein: CASSSSRFSGNTIYF
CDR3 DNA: TGTGCCAGCAGCTCCTCTAGGTTCTCTGGAAACACCATATATTTT

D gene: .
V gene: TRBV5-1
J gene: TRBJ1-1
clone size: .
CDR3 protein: CASSLRDTNTEAFF
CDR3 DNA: TGCGCCAGCAGCTTGAGGGACACGAACACTGAAGCTTTCTTT

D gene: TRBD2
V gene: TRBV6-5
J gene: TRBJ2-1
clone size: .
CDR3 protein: CASRTMGLAENEQFF
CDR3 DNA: TGTGCCAGCAGGACTATGGGACTAGCGGAGAATGAGCAGTTCTTC

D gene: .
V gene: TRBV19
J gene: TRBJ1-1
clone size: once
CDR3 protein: CASNWGRGGNTEAFF
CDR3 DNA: TGTGCCAGTAATTGGGGGCGCGGAGGGAACACTGAAGCTTTCTTT

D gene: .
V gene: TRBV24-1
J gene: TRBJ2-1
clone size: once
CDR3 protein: CATSDLTGDLVDEQFF
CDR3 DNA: TGTGCCACCAGTGATTTGACGGGAGACTTGGTGGATGAGCAGTTCTTC

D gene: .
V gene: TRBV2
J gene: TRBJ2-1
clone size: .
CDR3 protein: CAGSSTPSYNEQFF
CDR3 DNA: TGTGCCGGTTCTTCGACTCCCTCCTACAATGAGCAGTTCTTC

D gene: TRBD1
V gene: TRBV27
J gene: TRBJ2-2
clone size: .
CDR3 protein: CASRGTGARNTGELFF
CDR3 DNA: TGTGCCAGCAGGGGGACAGGGGCACGGAACACCGGGGAGCTGTTTTTT

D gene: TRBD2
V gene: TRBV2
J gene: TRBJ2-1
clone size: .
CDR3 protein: CASSERSGSRNANEQFF
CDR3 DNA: TGTGCCAGCAGTGAAAGGAGCGGGAGCCGCAACGCGAATGAGCAGTTCTTC

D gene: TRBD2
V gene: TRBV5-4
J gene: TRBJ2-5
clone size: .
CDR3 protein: CASSLGGRGREETQYF
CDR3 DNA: TGTGCCAGCAGCTTGGGCGGGCGCGGGAGAGAAGAGACCCAGTACTTC

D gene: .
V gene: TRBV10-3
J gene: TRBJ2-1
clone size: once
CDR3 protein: CAIRSGLLGNEQFF
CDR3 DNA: TGTGCCATCAGATCGGGACTCTTAGGGAATGAGCAGTTCTTC

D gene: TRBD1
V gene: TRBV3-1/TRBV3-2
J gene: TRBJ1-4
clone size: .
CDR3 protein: CASSQDQGGDEKLFF
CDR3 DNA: TGTGCCAGCAGCCAAGATCAGGGGGGTGATGAAAAACTGTTTTTT

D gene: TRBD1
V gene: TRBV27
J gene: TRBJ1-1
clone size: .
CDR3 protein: CASRGRGYTEAFF
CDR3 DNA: TGTGCCTCCAGGGGGCGGGGGTACACTGAAGCTTTCTTT

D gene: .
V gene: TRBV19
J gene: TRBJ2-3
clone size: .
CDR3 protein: CASSIGRTKSTDTQYF
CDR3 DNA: TGTGCCAGTAGTATAGGGAGGACGAAAAGCACAGATACGCAGTATTTT